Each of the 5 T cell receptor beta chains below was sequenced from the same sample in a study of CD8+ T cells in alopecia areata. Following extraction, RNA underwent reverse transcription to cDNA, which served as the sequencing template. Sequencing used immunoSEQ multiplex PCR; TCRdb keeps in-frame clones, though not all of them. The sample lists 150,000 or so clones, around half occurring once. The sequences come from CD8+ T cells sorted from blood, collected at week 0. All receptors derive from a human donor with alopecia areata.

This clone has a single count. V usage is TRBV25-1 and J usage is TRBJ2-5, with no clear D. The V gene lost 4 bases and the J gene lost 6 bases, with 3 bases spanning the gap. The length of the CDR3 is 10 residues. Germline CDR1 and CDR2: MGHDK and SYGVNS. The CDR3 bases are TGTGCCAGCAGTGGGAAGACCCAGTACTTC. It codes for CASSGKTQYF.

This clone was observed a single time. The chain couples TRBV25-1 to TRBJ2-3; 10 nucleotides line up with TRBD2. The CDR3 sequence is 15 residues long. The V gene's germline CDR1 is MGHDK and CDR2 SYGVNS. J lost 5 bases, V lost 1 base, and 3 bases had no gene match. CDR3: CASSELASGGDTQYF. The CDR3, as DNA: TGTGCCAGCAGTGAATTGGCTAGCGGGGGAGATACGCAGTATTTT.

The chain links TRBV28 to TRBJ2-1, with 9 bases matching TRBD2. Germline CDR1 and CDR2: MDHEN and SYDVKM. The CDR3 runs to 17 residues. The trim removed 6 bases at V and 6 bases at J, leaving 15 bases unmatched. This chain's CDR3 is CASSLKPLGTSRNEQFF. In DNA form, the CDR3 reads TGTGCCAGCAGCCTAAAACCATTGGGGACTAGCCGCAATGAGCAGTTCTTC.

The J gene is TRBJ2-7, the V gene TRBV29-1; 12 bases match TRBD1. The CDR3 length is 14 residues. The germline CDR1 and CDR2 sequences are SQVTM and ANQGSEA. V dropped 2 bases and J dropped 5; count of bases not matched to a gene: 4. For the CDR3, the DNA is TGCAGCGTTGAAATGGGACAGGGGGCTGACGAGCAGTACTTC. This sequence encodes CSVEMGQGADEQYF.

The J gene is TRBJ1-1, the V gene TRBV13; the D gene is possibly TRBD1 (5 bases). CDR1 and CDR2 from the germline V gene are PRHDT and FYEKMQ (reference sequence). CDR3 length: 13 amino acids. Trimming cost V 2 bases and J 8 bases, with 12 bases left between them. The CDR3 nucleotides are TGTGCCAGCAGCTTATCCCCCTCAGGGGAAGCTTTCTTT. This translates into CASSLSPSGEAFF.